The rows below give T cell receptor beta chains drawn from one sample of a study of human T cells and chemical hapten exposure. One entry per CDR3 protein results from TCRdb running MiXCR on the RACE reads. The profile shows roughly 80,000 distinct CDR3 sequences, over 6.5% of them singletons. Sequenced: whole blood. The receptors come from a female donor in good health. Some clones in this sample may be carry-over from other donors' samples. CDR3s include the opening cysteine and the closing phenylalanine or tryptophan. The D gene is left open where the match is weak. Size values are once, few and many counts, or a class for expanded clones, and some rows have none.

v_gene: TRBV3-1; j_gene: TRBJ2-2; d_gene: TRBD2; abundance: many; CDR3aa: CASSPQRSRGGTGELFF; CDR3nt: TGTGCCAGCAGCCCCCAACGCTCGCGGGGGGGCACCGGGGAGCTGTTTTTT
v_gene: TRBV20-1; j_gene: TRBJ1-2; d_gene: -; abundance: many; CDR3aa: CSARVGFYGYTF; CDR3nt: TGCAGTGCTAGAGTGGGTTTCTATGGCTACACCTTC
v_gene: TRBV10-3; j_gene: TRBJ1-4; d_gene: -; abundance: many; CDR3aa: CAIAEGATNEKLFF; CDR3nt: TGTGCCATCGCTGAGGGCGCTACTAATGAAAAACTGTTTTTT
v_gene: TRBV29-1; j_gene: TRBJ2-3; d_gene: -; abundance: many; CDR3aa: CSTTRGPEDTDTQYF; CDR3nt: TGCAGCACAACCAGGGGTCCGGAAGACACAGATACGCAGTATTTT
v_gene: TRBV6-1; j_gene: TRBJ2-7; d_gene: -; abundance: few; CDR3aa: CASSVEQGFVYEQYF; CDR3nt: TGTGCCAGCAGTGTCGAACAGGGATTTGTCTACGAGCAGTACTTC
v_gene: TRBV29-1; j_gene: TRBJ2-7; d_gene: -; abundance: few; CDR3aa: CSVEGARDYEQYF; CDR3nt: TGCAGCGTTGAGGGAGCGAGGGACTACGAGCAGTACTTC
v_gene: TRBV12-3/TRBV12-4; j_gene: TRBJ2-7; d_gene: -; abundance: many; CDR3aa: CASSLAGQGIYEQYF; CDR3nt: TGTGCCAGCAGTTTAGCGGGGCAGGGGATCTACGAGCAGTACTTC
v_gene: TRBV19; j_gene: TRBJ1-1; d_gene: -; abundance: few; CDR3aa: CASSVPGLDTEAFF; CDR3nt: TGTGCCAGTAGTGTCCCAGGGCTAGACACTGAAGCTTTCTTT
v_gene: TRBV7-2; j_gene: TRBJ2-3; d_gene: TRBD2; abundance: -; CDR3aa: CASSSGLAGGADTQYF; CDR3nt: TGTGCCAGCAGCTCGGGACTAGCGGGGGGAGCAGATACGCAGTATTTT
v_gene: TRBV7-2; j_gene: TRBJ2-3; d_gene: TRBD2; abundance: few; CDR3aa: CASSFRGLPGLALSDTQYF; CDR3nt: TGTGCCAGCAGCTTCAGGGGCTTACCGGGACTAGCTTTGTCAGATACGCAGTATTTT
v_gene: TRBV19; j_gene: TRBJ1-4; d_gene: -; abundance: few; CDR3aa: CASSGQGRKNEKLFF; CDR3nt: TGTGCCAGTAGTGGTCAGGGGAGGAAGAATGAAAAACTGTTTTTT
v_gene: TRBV11-3; j_gene: TRBJ2-3; d_gene: -; abundance: many; CDR3aa: CASSLGGADTQYF; CDR3nt: TGTGCCAGCAGCTTAGGAGGGGCAGATACGCAGTATTTT
v_gene: TRBV20-1; j_gene: TRBJ1-1; d_gene: -; abundance: -; CDR3aa: CSAAKKNRDTEAFF; CDR3nt: TGCAGTGCCGCAAAAAAAAACCGGGACACTGAAGCTTTCTTT
v_gene: TRBV7-6; j_gene: TRBJ1-5; d_gene: -; abundance: -; CDR3aa: CASSLEAGELNQPQHF; CDR3nt: TGTGCCAGCAGCTTAGAGGCCGGGGAGTTAAATCAGCCCCAGCATTTT
v_gene: TRBV11-3; j_gene: TRBJ2-1; d_gene: -; abundance: -; CDR3aa: CASSLGGRYNEQFF; CDR3nt: TGTGCCAGCAGCTTAGGGGGGCGGTACAATGAGCAGTTCTTC
v_gene: TRBV2; j_gene: TRBJ1-5; d_gene: TRBD1; abundance: -; CDR3aa: CASRVNRGAQPQHF; CDR3nt: TGTGCCAGCAGAGTAAACAGGGGAGCTCAGCCCCAGCATTTT
v_gene: TRBV20-1; j_gene: TRBJ1-5; d_gene: -; abundance: many; CDR3aa: CSVPRCTSNQPQHF; CDR3nt: TGCAGTGTACCCAGGTGCACTAGCAATCAGCCCCAGCATTTT
v_gene: TRBV5-1; j_gene: TRBJ2-4; d_gene: -; abundance: many; CDR3aa: CASSLYVRGNIQYF; CDR3nt: TGCGCCAGCAGCTTGTACGTCAGGGGAAACATTCAGTACTTC
v_gene: TRBV3-1; j_gene: TRBJ1-1; d_gene: -; abundance: few; CDR3aa: CASSLPGGGTEAFF; CDR3nt: TGTGCCAGCAGCCTACCCGGTGGCGGCACTGAAGCTTTCTTT
v_gene: TRBV5-1; j_gene: TRBJ2-1; d_gene: -; abundance: -; CDR3aa: CASSLVDSLRDEQFF; CDR3nt: TGCGCCAGCAGCTTGGTAGACAGCCTTCGAGATGAGCAGTTCTTC
v_gene: TRBV5-6; j_gene: TRBJ1-4; d_gene: TRBD1; abundance: few; CDR3aa: CASSLVTGEKLFF; CDR3nt: TGTGCCAGCAGCTTGGTGACAGGGGAAAAACTGTTTTTT
v_gene: TRBV6-6; j_gene: TRBJ2-3; d_gene: TRBD2; abundance: -; CDR3aa: CASSRGLAGGPDTQYF; CDR3nt: TGTGCCAGCAGCCGGGGACTAGCGGGGGGTCCAGATACGCAGTATTTT
v_gene: TRBV12-3/TRBV12-4; j_gene: TRBJ2-3; d_gene: TRBD1; abundance: few; CDR3aa: CASSRTGGLGDTQYF; CDR3nt: TGTGCCAGCAGTCGGACAGGGGGCCTGGGAGATACGCAGTATTTT
v_gene: TRBV27; j_gene: TRBJ1-4; d_gene: -; abundance: -; CDR3aa: CASSLATGSYNEKLFF; CDR3nt: TGTGCCAGCAGTTTGGCTACAGGGTCCTATAATGAAAAACTGTTTTTT
v_gene: TRBV27; j_gene: TRBJ1-2; d_gene: TRBD1; abundance: many; CDR3aa: CASSLSGGIYGYTF; CDR3nt: TGTGCCAGCAGTTTATCAGGGGGCATATATGGCTACACCTTC
v_gene: TRBV12-3/TRBV12-4; j_gene: TRBJ2-6; d_gene: -; abundance: many; CDR3aa: CASSLGRTYSGANVLTF; CDR3nt: TGTGCCAGCAGTTTGGGCAGAACTTACTCTGGGGCCAACGTCCTGACTTTC
v_gene: TRBV18; j_gene: TRBJ2-3; d_gene: TRBD1; abundance: few; CDR3aa: CASSPPTPDRILGTDTQYF; CDR3nt: TGTGCCAGCTCACCACCCACCCCGGACAGGATTTTAGGCACAGATACGCAGTATTTT
v_gene: TRBV12-3/TRBV12-4; j_gene: TRBJ1-6; d_gene: -; abundance: many; CDR3aa: CASRSTGFGSPLHF; CDR3nt: TGTGCCAGCAGATCCACAGGTTTCGGTTCACCCCTCCACTTT
v_gene: TRBV7-2; j_gene: TRBJ2-7; d_gene: -; abundance: many; CDR3aa: CASSLQEYSYEQYF; CDR3nt: TGTGCCAGCAGCCTACAGGAGTACTCCTACGAGCAGTACTTC
v_gene: TRBV11-1; j_gene: TRBJ1-6; d_gene: TRBD1; abundance: many; CDR3aa: CASSFRQGRDSPLHF; CDR3nt: TGTGCCAGCAGCTTCCGACAGGGTAGAGATTCACCCCTCCACTTT
v_gene: TRBV6-5; j_gene: TRBJ1-1; d_gene: TRBD1; abundance: -; CDR3aa: CASRTGGSTEAFF; CDR3nt: TGTGCCAGCAGGACAGGGGGAAGCACTGAAGCTTTCTTT
v_gene: TRBV6-5; j_gene: TRBJ2-3; d_gene: TRBD2; abundance: few; CDR3aa: CASSLSGAGTDTQYF; CDR3nt: TGTGCCAGCAGCCTTAGCGGGGCTGGCACAGATACGCAGTATTTT
v_gene: TRBV4-2; j_gene: TRBJ2-2; d_gene: -; abundance: -; CDR3aa: CASSHRQQGFGELFF; CDR3nt: TGTGCCAGCAGCCACAGACAGCAAGGGTTCGGGGAGCTGTTTTTT
v_gene: TRBV27; j_gene: TRBJ1-6; d_gene: TRBD1; abundance: few; CDR3aa: CASSLSAGQGNSPLHF; CDR3nt: TGTGCCAGCAGTTTGTCTGCGGGACAGGGCAATTCACCCCTCCACTTT
v_gene: TRBV7-2; j_gene: TRBJ2-3; d_gene: TRBD2; abundance: -; CDR3aa: CASSQLAGGRTDTQYF; CDR3nt: TGTGCCAGCAGCCAATTAGCGGGGGGCCGCACAGATACGCAGTATTTT
v_gene: TRBV9; j_gene: TRBJ1-6; d_gene: -; abundance: few; CDR3aa: CASSLGGHNSPLHF; CDR3nt: TGTGCCAGCAGTCTTGGGGGCCATAATTCACCCCTCCACTTT
v_gene: TRBV10-3; j_gene: TRBJ1-1; d_gene: TRBD1; abundance: many; CDR3aa: CAIRRTGIDPNTEAFF; CDR3nt: TGTGCCATCAGGCGGACAGGGATAGACCCTAATACTGAAGCTTTCTTT
v_gene: TRBV6-2/TRBV6-3; j_gene: TRBJ1-5; d_gene: -; abundance: many; CDR3aa: CASSYSTKAQHF; CDR3nt: TGTGCCAGCAGTTACTCGACCAAAGCCCAGCATTTT
v_gene: TRBV15; j_gene: TRBJ2-1; d_gene: -; abundance: many; CDR3aa: CATSAAFIDEQFF; CDR3nt: TGTGCCACCAGCGCGGCCTTCATAGATGAGCAGTTCTTC
v_gene: TRBV14; j_gene: TRBJ2-1; d_gene: -; abundance: many; CDR3aa: CASSHPVDNEQFF; CDR3nt: TGTGCCAGCAGCCACCCCGTGGACAATGAGCAGTTCTTC
v_gene: TRBV7-2; j_gene: TRBJ2-6; d_gene: TRBD1; abundance: few; CDR3aa: CASSPRTGGTGANVLTF; CDR3nt: TGTGCCAGCAGCCCTAGGACAGGGGGAACTGGGGCCAACGTCCTGACTTTC
v_gene: TRBV29-1; j_gene: TRBJ2-3; d_gene: -; abundance: -; CDR3aa: CSVTDRGTDTQYF; CDR3nt: TGCAGCGTTACAGACAGAGGCACAGATACGCAGTATTTT
v_gene: TRBV12-3/TRBV12-4; j_gene: TRBJ1-2; d_gene: TRBD1; abundance: many; CDR3aa: CASSPPSQSSTGAYGYTF; CDR3nt: TGTGCCAGCAGTCCTCCCTCTCAATCCTCGACAGGGGCCTATGGCTACACCTTC
v_gene: TRBV12-3/TRBV12-4; j_gene: TRBJ2-7; d_gene: -; abundance: many; CDR3aa: CASSLGAGTYEQYF; CDR3nt: TGTGCCAGCAGTTTGGGTGCAGGGACCTACGAGCAGTACTTC
v_gene: TRBV15; j_gene: TRBJ2-3; d_gene: -; abundance: few; CDR3aa: CATRARGLSTDTQYF; CDR3nt: TGTGCCACCAGGGCGAGGGGCCTATCCACAGATACGCAGTATTTT
v_gene: TRBV10-3; j_gene: TRBJ2-1; d_gene: -; abundance: -; CDR3aa: CAISLNGVEQFF; CDR3nt: TGTGCCATCAGCCTGAATGGAGTTGAGCAGTTCTTC
v_gene: TRBV11-2; j_gene: TRBJ2-7; d_gene: TRBD1; abundance: few; CDR3aa: CASRWTGGGYEQYF; CDR3nt: TGTGCCAGCAGATGGACAGGGGGTGGCTACGAGCAGTACTTC
v_gene: TRBV16; j_gene: TRBJ1-5; d_gene: -; abundance: -; CDR3aa: CASSQSGDFRPNQPQHF; CDR3nt: TGTGCCAGCAGCCAATCTGGGGATTTTCGGCCAAATCAGCCCCAGCATTTT